What follows is one T cell receptor (beta chain) and its context. Its matching antigen is unknown. Assay: immunoSEQ multiplex PCR; the TCRdb copy retains only in-frame clones and omits some. The data show about 97,000 clones, 75% to 95% seen once. Losses at the gene ends were 4 bases for V and 4 bases for J; bases not matched to a gene: 9. This CDR3 contains 16 residues. Germline assignment: CDR1 LGHDT and CDR2 YNNKEL (reference sequence). The source of the sample is a study of T cell responses to AZD1222 COVID-19 vaccine. Study findings and constraints: Spike-specific TCR breadth and depth grew following two AZD1222 doses.

Sequenced material: peripheral blood, taken on day 0 of AZD1222 vaccination. This sequence was found in an adult in good health. The rearrangement links TRBV3-1 (or the pseudogene TRBV3-2) to TRBJ2-3; 9 bases line up with TRBD1. CDR3 region: CASSPYPGQGSDTQYF. CDR3 in DNA: TGTGCCAGCAGCCCTTATCCGGGACAGGGTTCAGATACGCAGTATTTT.